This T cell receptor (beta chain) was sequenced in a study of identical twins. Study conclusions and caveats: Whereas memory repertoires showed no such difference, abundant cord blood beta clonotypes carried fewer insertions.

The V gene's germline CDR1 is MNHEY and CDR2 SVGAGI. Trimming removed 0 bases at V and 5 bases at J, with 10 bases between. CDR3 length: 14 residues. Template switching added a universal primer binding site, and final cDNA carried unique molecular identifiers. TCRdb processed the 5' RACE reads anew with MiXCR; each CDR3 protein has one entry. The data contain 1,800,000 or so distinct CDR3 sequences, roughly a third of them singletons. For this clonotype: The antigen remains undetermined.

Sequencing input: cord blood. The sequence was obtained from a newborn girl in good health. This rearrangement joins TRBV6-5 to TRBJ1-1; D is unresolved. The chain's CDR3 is CASSYSSTRTEAFF. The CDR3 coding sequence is TGTGCCAGCAGTTACTCGAGTACACGGACTGAAGCTTTCTTT.